This TCR beta chain originates from a study of cytomegalovirus exposure and HLA in healthy donors. Whole-study findings and limits: Trimming of TCR beta V- and J-genes showed a link, identified in a later analysis, to a missense DCLRE1C variant.

Looked up from germline, CDR1 is LNHDA and CDR2 is SQIVND (reference sequence). This CDR3 has 15 residues. V lost 5 bases to trimming and J lost 4 bases; unmatched junction nucleotides: 7. Of note for this clone: The target antigen is unknown.

Primers included in the PCR were 60 Vbeta and 13 Jbeta primers. Clones were read by immunoSEQ multiplex PCR, and TCRdb kept only the in-frame ones, dropping some. In the table there are roughly 140,000 clones, roughly 78% of which are singletons. The origin of this receptor is a man aged 25 to 45 in good health and CMV-seronegative. Sequencing was done on a sample of PBMCs. The V and J genes are TRBV19 and TRBJ1-1; 10 nucleotides line up with TRBD1. The CDR3 DNA is TGTGCCAGTAGTGCCGACAGGGGGCTTTTCACTGAAGCTTTCTTT. Protein sequence: CASSADRGLFTEAFF.